This T cell receptor beta chain emerged from a study of siplizumab effects on memory and regulatory T cells. Generated by immunoSEQ multiplex PCR, the TCRdb table keeps only in-frame clones and is missing some. This sample carries more than 45,000 clones, about 97% of them seen once, and the ten largest clones take 0.55% to 0.65%. Per germline, CDR1 MNHNS and CDR2 SASEGT. The CDR3 consists of 15 residues. Trimming removed 4 bases from V and 2 bases from J, with 15 bases in between. Unstimulated naive, memory, effector memory and TEMRA subsets from three donor pairs were sequenced. This TCR came from a human donor in good health. Source material: naive CD4+ T cells sorted from blood. The rearrangement joins TRBV6-1 to TRBJ2-7; possible D gene TRBD1, 5 bases. Written as DNA, the CDR3 is TGTGCCAGCAGTGCCACGGCAGGGATAACCTACGAGCAGTACTTC. Amino acid sequence: CASSATAGITYEQYF.